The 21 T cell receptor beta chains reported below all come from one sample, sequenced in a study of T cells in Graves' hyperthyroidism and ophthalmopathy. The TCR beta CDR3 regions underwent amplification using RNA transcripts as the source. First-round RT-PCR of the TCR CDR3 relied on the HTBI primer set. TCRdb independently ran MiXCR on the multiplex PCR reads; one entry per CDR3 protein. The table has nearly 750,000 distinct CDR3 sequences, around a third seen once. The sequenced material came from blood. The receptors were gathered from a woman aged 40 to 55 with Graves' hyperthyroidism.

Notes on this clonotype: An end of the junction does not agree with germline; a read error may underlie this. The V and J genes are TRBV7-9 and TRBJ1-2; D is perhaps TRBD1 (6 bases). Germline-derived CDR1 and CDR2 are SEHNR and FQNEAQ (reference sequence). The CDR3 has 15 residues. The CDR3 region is CASNLDAGEGYGYTF. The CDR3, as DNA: TGTGCCAGCAACTTAGACGCAGGGGAAGGCTACGGCTACACCTTC. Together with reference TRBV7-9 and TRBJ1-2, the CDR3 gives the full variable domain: DTGVSQNPRHKITKRGQNVTFRCDPISEHNRLYWYRQTLGQGPEFLTYFQNEAQLEKSRLLSDRFSAERPKGSFSTLEIQRTEQGDSAMYLCASNLDAGEGYGYTFGSGTRLTVV.

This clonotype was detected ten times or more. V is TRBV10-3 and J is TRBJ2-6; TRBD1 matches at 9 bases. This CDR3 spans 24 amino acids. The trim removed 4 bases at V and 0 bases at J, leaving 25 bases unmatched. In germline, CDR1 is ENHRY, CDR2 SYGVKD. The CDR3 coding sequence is TGTGCCATCAGTGCTCGGGGACAGGGATATGTCGACGGGTCCGGCAGCTCTGGGGCCAACGTCCTGACTTTC. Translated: CAISARGQGYVDGSGSSGANVLTF.

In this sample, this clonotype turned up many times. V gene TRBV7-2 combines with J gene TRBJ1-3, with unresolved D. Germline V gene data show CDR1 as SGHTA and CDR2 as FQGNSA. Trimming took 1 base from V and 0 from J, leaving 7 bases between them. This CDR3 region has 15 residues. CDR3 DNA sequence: TGTGCCAGCAGCTTAGTGTCTAGCTCTGGAAACACCATATATTTT. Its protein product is CASSLVSSSGNTIYF.

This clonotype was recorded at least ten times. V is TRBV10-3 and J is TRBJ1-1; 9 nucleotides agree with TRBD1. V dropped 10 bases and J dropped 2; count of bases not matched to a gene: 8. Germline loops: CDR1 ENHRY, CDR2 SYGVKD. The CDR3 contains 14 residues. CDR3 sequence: CATNTGQGNTEAFF. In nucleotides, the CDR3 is TGTGCCACCAATACGGGACAGGGCAACACTGAAGCTTTCTTT.

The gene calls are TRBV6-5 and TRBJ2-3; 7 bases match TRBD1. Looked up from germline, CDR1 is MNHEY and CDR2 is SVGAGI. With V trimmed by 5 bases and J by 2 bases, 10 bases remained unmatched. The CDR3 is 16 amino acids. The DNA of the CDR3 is TGTGCCAGCAGTCGACAGGGTGACTCCATCACAGATACGCAGTATTTT. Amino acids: CASSRQGDSITDTQYF.

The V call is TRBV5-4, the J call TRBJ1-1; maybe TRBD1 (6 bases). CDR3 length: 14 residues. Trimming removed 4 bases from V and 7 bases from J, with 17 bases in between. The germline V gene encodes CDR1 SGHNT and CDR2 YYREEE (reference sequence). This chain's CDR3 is CASSIKQGSHEAFF. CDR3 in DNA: TGTGCCAGCAGCATCAAACAGGGATCTCATGAAGCTTTCTTT.

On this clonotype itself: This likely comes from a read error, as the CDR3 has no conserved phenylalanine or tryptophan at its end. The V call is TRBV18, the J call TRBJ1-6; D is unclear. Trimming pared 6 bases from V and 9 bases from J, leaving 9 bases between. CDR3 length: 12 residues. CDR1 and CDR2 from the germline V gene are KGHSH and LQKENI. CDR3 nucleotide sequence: TGTGCCAGCTCGGGAGGTGGTTCACCCCTCCACCTT. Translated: CASSGGGSPLHL.

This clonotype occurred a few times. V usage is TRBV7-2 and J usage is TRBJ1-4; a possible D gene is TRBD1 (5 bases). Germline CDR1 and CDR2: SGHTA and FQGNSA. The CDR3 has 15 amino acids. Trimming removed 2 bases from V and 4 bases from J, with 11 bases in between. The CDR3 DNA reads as TGTGCCAGCAGCTTAACCCGGGACGGTAATGAAAAACTGTTTTTT. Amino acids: CASSLTRDGNEKLFF.

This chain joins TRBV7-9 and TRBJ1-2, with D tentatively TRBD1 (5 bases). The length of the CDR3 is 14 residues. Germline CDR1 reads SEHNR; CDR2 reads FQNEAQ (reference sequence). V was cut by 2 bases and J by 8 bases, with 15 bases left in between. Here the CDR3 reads CASSLNTPGGGYTF. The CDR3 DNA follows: TGTGCCAGCAGCTTAAACACCCCTGGGGGGGGCTACACCTTC.

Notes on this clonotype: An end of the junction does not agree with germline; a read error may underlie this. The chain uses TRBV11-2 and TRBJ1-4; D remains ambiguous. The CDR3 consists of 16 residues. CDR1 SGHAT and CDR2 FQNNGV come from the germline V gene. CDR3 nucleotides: TGTGCCAGCAGCTTGCCAGGAGATGCAACTAATGAAGAACTGTTTTTT. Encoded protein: CASSLPGDATNEELFF.

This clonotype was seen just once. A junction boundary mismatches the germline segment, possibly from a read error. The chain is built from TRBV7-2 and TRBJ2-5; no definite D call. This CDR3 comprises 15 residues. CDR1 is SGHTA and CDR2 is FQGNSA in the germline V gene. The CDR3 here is CASSQELTVQETQYF. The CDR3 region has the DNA TGCGCCAGCAGCCAAGAATTAACAGTCCAAGAGACCCAGTACTTC.

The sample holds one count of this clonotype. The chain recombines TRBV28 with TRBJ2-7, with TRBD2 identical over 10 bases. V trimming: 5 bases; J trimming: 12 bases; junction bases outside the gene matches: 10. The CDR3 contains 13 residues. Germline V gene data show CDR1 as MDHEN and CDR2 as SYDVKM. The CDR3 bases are TGTGCCAGCAGTATAGGGTCTAGCGGGAGAATGTACTTC. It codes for CASSIGSSGRMYF.

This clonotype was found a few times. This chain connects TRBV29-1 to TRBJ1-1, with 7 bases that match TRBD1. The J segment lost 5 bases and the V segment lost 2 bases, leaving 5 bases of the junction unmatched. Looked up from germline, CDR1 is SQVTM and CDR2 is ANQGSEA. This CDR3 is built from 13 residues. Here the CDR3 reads CSVEPQGKTEAFF. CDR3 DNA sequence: TGCAGCGTTGAACCACAGGGGAAGACTGAAGCTTTCTTT.

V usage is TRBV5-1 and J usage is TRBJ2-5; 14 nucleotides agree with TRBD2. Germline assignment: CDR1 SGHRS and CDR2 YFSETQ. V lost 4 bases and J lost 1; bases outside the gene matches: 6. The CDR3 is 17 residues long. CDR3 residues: CASSPGLAGAFQETQYF. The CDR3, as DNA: TGCGCCAGCAGCCCGGGACTAGCGGGGGCTTTCCAAGAGACCCAGTACTTC.

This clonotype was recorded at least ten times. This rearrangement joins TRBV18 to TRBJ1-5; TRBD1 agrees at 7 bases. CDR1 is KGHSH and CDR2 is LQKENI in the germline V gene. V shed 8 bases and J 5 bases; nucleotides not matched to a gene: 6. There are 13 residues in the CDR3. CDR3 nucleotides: TGTGCCAGCAGCCCCGACAGGGATCAGCCCCAGCATTTT. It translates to CASSPDRDQPQHF.

Here the CDR3 DNA reads TGTGCCAGCAGCGTAGATACATATCAGCCCCAGCATTTT. Its translation: CASSVDTYQPQHF. The V and J genes are TRBV9 and TRBJ1-5, with D unclear. Germline CDR1 reads SGDLS; CDR2 reads YYNGEE. The CDR3 sequence is 13 residues long. V shed 0 bases and J shed 5 bases, with 6 bases lying between them. The full variable domain, its missing parts supplied by reference TRBV9 and TRBJ1-5, is DSGVTQTPKHLITATGQRVTLRCSPRSGDLSVYWYQQSLDQGLQFLIQYYNGEERAKGNILERFSAQQFPDLHSELNLSSLELGDSALYFCASSVDTYQPQHFGDGTRLSIL.

The CDR3 DNA reads TGTGCCATCAGTGGGAGGACCTCAGATCAGCCCCAGCATTTT. The encoded protein is CAISGRTSDQPQHF. This chain uses TRBV10-3 with TRBJ1-5; D is ambiguous. This CDR3 contains 14 residues. V lost 4 bases and J 5 bases, leaving 12 bases between the germline ends. Germline CDR1 ENHRY, CDR2 SYGVKD.

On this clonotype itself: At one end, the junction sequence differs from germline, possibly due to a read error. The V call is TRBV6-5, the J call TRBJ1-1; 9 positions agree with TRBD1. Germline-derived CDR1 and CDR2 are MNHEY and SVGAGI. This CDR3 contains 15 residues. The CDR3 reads CASRPVTGGGTGAFF. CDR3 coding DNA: TGTGCCAGCAGACCCGTAACAGGGGGCGGAACTGGAGCTTTCTTT.

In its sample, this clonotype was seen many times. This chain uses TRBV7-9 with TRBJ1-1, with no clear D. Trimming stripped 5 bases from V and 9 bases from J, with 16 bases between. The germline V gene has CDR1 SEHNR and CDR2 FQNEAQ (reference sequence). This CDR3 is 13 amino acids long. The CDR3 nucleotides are TGTGCCAGCAGCCCCGACACTCCCGGCAAAGCTTTCTTT. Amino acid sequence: CASSPDTPGKAFF.

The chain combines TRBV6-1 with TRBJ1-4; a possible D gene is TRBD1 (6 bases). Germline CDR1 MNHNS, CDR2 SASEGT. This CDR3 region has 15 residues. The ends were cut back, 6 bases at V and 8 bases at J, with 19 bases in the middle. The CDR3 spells CASSQEGGHAEKLFF. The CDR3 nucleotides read TGTGCCAGCAGCCAAGAAGGGGGACACGCCGAAAAACTGTTTTTT.

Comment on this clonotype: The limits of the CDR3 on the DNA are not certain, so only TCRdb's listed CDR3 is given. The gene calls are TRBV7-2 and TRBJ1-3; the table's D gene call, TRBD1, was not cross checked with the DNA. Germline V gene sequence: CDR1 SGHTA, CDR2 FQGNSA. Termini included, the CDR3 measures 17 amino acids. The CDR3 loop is CASSQVGLGAGGYTTYF.